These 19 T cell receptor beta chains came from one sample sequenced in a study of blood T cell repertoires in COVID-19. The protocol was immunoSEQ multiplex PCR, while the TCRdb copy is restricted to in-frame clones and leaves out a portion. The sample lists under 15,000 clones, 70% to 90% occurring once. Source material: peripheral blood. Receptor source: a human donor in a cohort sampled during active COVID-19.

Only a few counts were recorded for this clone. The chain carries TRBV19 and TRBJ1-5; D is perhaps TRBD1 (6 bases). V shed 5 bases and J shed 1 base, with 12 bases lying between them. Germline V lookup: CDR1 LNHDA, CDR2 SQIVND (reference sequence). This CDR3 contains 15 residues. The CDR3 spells CASSRQGKSNQPQHF. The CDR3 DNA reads TGTGCCAGTAGTCGGCAGGGGAAGAGCAATCAGCCCCAGCATTTT.

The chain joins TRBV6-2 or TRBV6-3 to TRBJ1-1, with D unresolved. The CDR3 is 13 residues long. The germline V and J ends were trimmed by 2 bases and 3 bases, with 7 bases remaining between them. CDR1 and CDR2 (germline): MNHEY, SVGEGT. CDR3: CASSYNRDTEAFF. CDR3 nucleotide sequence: TGTGCCAGCAGTTACAACCGGGACACTGAAGCTTTCTTT.

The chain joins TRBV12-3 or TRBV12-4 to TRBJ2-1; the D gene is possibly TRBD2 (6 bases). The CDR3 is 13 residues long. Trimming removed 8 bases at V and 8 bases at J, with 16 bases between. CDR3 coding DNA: TGTGCCAGCCCGCCCGGGAGTATGGATGAGCAGTTCTTC. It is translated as CASPPGSMDEQFF.

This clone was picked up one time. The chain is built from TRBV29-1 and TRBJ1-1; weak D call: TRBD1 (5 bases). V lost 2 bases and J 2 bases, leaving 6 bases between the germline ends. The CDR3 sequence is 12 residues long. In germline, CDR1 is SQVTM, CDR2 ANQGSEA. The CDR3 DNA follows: TGCAGCGTTGAAAGGGGTAACACTGAAGCTTTCTTT. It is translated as CSVERGNTEAFF. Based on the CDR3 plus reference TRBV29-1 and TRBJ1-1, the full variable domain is SAVISQKPSRDICQRGTSLTIQCQVDSQVTMMFWYRQQPGQSLTLIATANQGSEATYESGFVIDKFPISRPNLTFSTLTVSNMSPEDSSIYLCSVERGNTEAFFGQGTRLTVV.

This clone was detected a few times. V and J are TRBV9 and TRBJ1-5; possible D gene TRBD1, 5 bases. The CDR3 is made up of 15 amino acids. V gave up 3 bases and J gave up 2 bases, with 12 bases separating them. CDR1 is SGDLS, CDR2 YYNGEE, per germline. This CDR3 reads CASSAAGHGNQPQHF. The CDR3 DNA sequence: TGTGCCAGCAGCGCCGCCGGACACGGCAATCAGCCCCAGCATTTT.

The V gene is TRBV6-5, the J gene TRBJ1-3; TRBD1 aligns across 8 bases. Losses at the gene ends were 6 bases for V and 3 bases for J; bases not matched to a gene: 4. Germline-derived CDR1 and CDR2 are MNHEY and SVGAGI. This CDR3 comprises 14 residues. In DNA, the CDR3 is TGTGCCAGCAGACCCGACAGGGGTGGAAACACCATATATTTT. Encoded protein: CASRPDRGGNTIYF.

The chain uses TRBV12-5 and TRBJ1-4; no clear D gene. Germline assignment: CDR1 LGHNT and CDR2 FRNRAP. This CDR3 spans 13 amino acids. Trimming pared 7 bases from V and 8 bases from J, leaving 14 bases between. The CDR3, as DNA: TGTGCTAGTGCCCGGGAGTATGAGGAAAAACTGTTTTTT. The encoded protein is CASAREYEEKLFF.

CDR3 sequence: CASSPDIGQGVFNQPQHF. CDR3 coding DNA: TGTGCCAGCAGCCCGGACATCGGACAGGGGGTATTCAATCAGCCCCAGCATTTT. The rearrangement links TRBV7-2 to TRBJ1-5; 10 nucleotides match TRBD1. V shed 5 bases, J shed 3 bases, and the junction held 13 bases outside the gene matches. Germline CDR1 and CDR2: SGHTA and FQGNSA. The CDR3 has 18 residues.

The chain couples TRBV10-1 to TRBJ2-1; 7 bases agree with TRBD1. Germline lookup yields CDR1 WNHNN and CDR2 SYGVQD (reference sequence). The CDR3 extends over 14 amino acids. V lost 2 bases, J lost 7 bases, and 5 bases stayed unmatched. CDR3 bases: TGCGCCAGCAGTGAGACAGGGGTAAGGAATGAGCAGTTCTTC. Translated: CASSETGVRNEQFF.

The CDR3 coding sequence is TGTGCCAGCAGTGAGGAGGGGGGGACCTACAATGAGCAGTTCTTC. Residues: CASSEEGGTYNEQFF. The rearrangement joins TRBV6-1 to TRBJ2-1; weak D call: TRBD2 (7 bases). The V gene's germline CDR1 is MNHNS and CDR2 SASEGT. The germline V and J ends were trimmed by 3 bases and 2 bases, with 11 bases remaining between them. This CDR3 has 15 amino acids.

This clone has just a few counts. The CDR3 sequence is CAWARFAAFYNSPLHF. For the CDR3, the DNA is TGTGCCTGGGCCCGGTTCGCGGCGTTCTATAATTCACCCCTCCACTTT. The V and J genes are TRBV30 and TRBJ1-6; D unclear. This CDR3 region has 16 residues. Germline values: CDR1 GTSNPN, CDR2 SVGIG (reference sequence). Trimming shortened V by 5 bases and J by 3 bases, and 17 bases separated the two germline ends.

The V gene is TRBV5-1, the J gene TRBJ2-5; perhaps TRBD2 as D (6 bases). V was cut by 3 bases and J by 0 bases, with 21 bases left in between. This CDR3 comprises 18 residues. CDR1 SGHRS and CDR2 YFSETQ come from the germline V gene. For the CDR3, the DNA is TGCGCCAGCAGCTCCGACCCGGGGGACTTACTGTACCAAGAGACCCAGTACTTC. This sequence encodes CASSSDPGDLLYQETQYF. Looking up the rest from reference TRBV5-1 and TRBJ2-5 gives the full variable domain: KAGVTQTPRYLIKTRGQQVTLSCSPISGHRSVSWYQQTPGQGLQFLFEYFSETQRNKGNFPGRFSGRQFSNSRSEMNVSTLELGDSALYLCASSSDPGDLLYQETQYFGPGTRLLVL.

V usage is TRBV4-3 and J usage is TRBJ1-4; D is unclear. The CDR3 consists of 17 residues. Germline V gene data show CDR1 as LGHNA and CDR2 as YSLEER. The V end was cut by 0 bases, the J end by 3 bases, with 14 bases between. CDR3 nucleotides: TGCGCCAGCAGCCAAGAGAGAGAGGGAGGATCTAATGAAAAACTGTTTTTT. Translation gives CASSQEREGGSNEKLFF.

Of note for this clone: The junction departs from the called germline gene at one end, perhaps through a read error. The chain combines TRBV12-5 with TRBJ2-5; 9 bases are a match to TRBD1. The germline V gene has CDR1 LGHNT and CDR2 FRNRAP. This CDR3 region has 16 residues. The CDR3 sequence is CASGLDRDRVSETQYF. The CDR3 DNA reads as TGTGCTAGTGGCTTGGACCGGGACAGGGTTTCGGAGACCCAGTACTTC.

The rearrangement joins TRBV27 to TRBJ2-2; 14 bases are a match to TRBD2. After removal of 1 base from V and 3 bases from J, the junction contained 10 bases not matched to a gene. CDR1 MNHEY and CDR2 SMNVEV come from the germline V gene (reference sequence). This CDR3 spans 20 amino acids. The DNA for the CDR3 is TGTGCCAGCAGTTTATACGGGACTAGCGGGAGAATTAAGGACACCGGGGAGCTGTTTTTT. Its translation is CASSLYGTSGRIKDTGELFF.

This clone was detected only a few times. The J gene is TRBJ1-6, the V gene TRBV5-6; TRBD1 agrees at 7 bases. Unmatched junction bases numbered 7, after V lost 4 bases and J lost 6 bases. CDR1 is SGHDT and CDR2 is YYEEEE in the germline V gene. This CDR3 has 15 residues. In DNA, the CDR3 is TGTGCCAGCAGCGCACAGGGGACCACTAATTCACCCCTCCACTTT. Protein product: CASSAQGTTNSPLHF.

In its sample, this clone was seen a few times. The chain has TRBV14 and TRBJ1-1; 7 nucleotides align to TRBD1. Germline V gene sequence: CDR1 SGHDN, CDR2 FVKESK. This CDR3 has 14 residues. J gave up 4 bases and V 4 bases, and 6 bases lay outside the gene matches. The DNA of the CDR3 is TGTGCCAGCAGCCGACAGGGTATGGGCACTGAAGCTTTCTTT. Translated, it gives CASSRQGMGTEAFF. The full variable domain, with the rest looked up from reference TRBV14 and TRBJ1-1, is EAGVTQFPSHSVIEKGQTVTLRCDPISGHDNLYWYRRVMGKEIKFLLHFVKESKQDESGMPNNRFLAERTGGTYSTLKVQPAELEDSGVYFCASSRQGMGTEAFFGQGTRLTVV.

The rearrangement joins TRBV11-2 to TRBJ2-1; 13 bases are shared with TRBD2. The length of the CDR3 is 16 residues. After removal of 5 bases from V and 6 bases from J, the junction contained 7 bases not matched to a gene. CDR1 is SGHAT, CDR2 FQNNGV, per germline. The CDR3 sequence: CASSPTSGGRINEQFF. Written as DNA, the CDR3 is TGTGCCAGCAGCCCGACTAGCGGGGGGCGTATCAATGAGCAGTTCTTC.

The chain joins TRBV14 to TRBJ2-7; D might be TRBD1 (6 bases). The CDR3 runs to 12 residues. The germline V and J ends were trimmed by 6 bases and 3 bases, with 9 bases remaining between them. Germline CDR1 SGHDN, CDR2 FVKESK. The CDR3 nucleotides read TGTGCCAGCAGTCCAGGGGTCTACGAGCAGTACTTC. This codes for CASSPGVYEQYF.